This TCR beta chain was recorded in a study of blood T cell repertoires in COVID-19. Study context: There were acute and convalescent COVID-19 samples, and they came from the United States, Italy and Spain.

Original analysis: The authors estimated nucleated cell counts from reference gene primer amplification. TCRdb's table, derived via immunoSEQ multiplex PCR, lists solely in-frame clones and lacks some. V and J calls and clone size follow that table, whereas D and trimming were derived from the DNA. Of approximately 270,000 clones in the sample, approximately 85% are singletons; the top ten hold approximately 10%. V lost 4 bases to trimming and J lost 6 bases; unmatched junction nucleotides: 3. The germline V gene encodes CDR1 MNHEY and CDR2 SVGAGI. The CDR3 contains 12 residues. A few counts support this clone.

The sequencing sample was made of peripheral blood. This TCR came from a woman aged 70-85 years with acute or convalescent COVID-19. This chain uses TRBV6-5 with TRBJ2-7; 7 nucleotides align to TRBD1. The DNA for the CDR3 is TGTGCCAGCAGTTTGGCAGGGGGCGAGCAGTACTTC. Amino acids: CASSLAGGEQYF.